This T cell receptor (beta chain) was observed in a study of Graves' ophthalmopathy and Graves' hyperthyroidism. Trimming removed 5 bases from V and 2 bases from J; junction bases left unmatched: 6. CDR3 size: 15 residues. Notes on the study in general: The authors also found most expanded thyroid clonotypes above 0.001 frequency in blood. A classifier, a 13-signature model, separated ophthalmopathy from stable hyperthyroidism with more than 85% sensitivity and 75% to 83% specificity.

The table lists this clonotype with a count of one. What it recognizes is unknown. Investigators amplified TCR beta CDR3 regions from RNA transcripts. First-round RT-PCR employed HTBI primers, with a second-round multiplex PCR after it. TCRdb called the multiplex PCR reads again in MiXCR, with one record for every CDR3 protein. The table shows about 400,000 distinct CDR3 sequences, with less than 20% occurring only once. New diagnoses, under 2 months' duration, and ages 18 to 65 characterized the hyperthyroidism patients. Diagnosis was based on clinical symptoms, serum thyroxine, TRAb, thyroid ultrasound and orbital computed tomography.

Specimen: peripheral blood. The receptor comes from a woman aged 18-30 years with stable Graves' hyperthyroidism. The chain carries TRBV12-3 or TRBV12-4 and TRBJ1-5; TRBD1 agrees at 7 bases. Written as DNA, the CDR3 is TGTGCCAGCAGTCGGACAGGCCACGGCAATCAGCCCCAGCATTTT. Translation: CASSRTGHGNQPQHF.